A selection of T cell receptor beta chains follows, all from one sample in a study of T cells in Graves' hyperthyroidism and ophthalmopathy. From the multiplex PCR reads, TCRdb called clonotypes with MiXCR, one entry per CDR3 protein. The sample lists around 690,000 distinct CDR3 sequences; about 18% were seen once. Sequencing used blood. These receptors all stem from a man in his fifties or sixties with Graves' hyperthyroidism. Each CDR3 is given with its conserved first and last residue. Fields, in order: D gene, V gene, J gene, clone size, CDR3 DNA, CDR3 protein. A D gene is named only where the DNA matches it firmly. Clone size is given for some rows only: seen once, a few or many times, or a class if the clone is expanded.

d_gene: NA; v_gene: TRBV7-2; j_gene: TRBJ2-1; abundance: NA; CDR3nt: TGTGCCAGCAGCTCCCGGCCGGTCAAAAACAATGAGCAGTTCTTC; CDR3aa: CASSSRPVKNNEQFF
d_gene: NA; v_gene: TRBV27; j_gene: TRBJ2-3; abundance: many; CDR3nt: TGTGCCAGCAGATACCACAGTACTAGAACAGATACGCAGTATTTT; CDR3aa: CASRYHSTRTDTQYF
d_gene: NA; v_gene: TRBV7-9; j_gene: TRBJ2-3; abundance: NA; CDR3nt: TGTGCCAGCAGCCCTGAAGGTTCCGGCACAGATACGCAGTATTTT; CDR3aa: CASSPEGSGTDTQYF
d_gene: NA; v_gene: TRBV6-2/TRBV6-3; j_gene: TRBJ1-1; abundance: NA; CDR3nt: TGTGCCAGCAGTTACGACCGGGGGCTCACTGAAGCTTTCTTT; CDR3aa: CASSYDRGLTEAFF
d_gene: TRBD1; v_gene: TRBV2; j_gene: TRBJ2-4; abundance: NA; CDR3nt: TGTGCCAGCAGCTCCGGGACAGGGGGACTAAACATTCAGTACTTC; CDR3aa: CASSSGTGGLNIQYF
d_gene: NA; v_gene: TRBV7-2; j_gene: TRBJ2-4; abundance: few; CDR3nt: TGTGCCAGCAGGACCACAGGACTAGCCAAAAACATTCAGTACTTC; CDR3aa: CASRTTGLAKNIQYF
d_gene: TRBD2; v_gene: TRBV10-2; j_gene: TRBJ2-2; abundance: few; CDR3nt: TGCGCCAGCAGACGGGACTACCAAACCGGGGAGCTGTTTTTT; CDR3aa: CASRRDYQTGELFF
d_gene: NA; v_gene: TRBV2; j_gene: TRBJ2-7; abundance: many; CDR3nt: TGTGCCAGCAGTGAAGTCCCCTACGAGCAGTACTTC; CDR3aa: CASSEVPYEQYF
d_gene: NA; v_gene: TRBV11-2; j_gene: TRBJ2-5; abundance: many; CDR3nt: TGTGCCAGCAGCTCCATCAGGGGAGGAGAGACCCAGTACTTC; CDR3aa: CASSSIRGGETQYF
d_gene: NA; v_gene: TRBV25-1; j_gene: TRBJ1-6; abundance: many; CDR3nt: TGTGCCAGCACCTCCTACCAAATCGACAGTTCACTTGGGATTTTACCCCTCCACTTT; CDR3aa: CASTSYQIDSSLGILPLHF
d_gene: NA; v_gene: TRBV5-1; j_gene: TRBJ2-4; abundance: NA; CDR3nt: TGCGCCAGCAGCTTCATCGGGGTCCAAAACATTCAGTACTTC; CDR3aa: CASSFIGVQNIQYF
d_gene: NA; v_gene: TRBV28; j_gene: TRBJ2-7; abundance: few; CDR3nt: TGTGCCAGCAGGGGGACAGAGCAGTACTTC; CDR3aa: CASRGTEQYF
d_gene: NA; v_gene: TRBV29-1; j_gene: TRBJ2-6; abundance: many; CDR3nt: TGCAGCGTTGTTGGAGGGATCTCTGGGGCCAACGTCCTGACTTTC; CDR3aa: CSVVGGISGANVLTF
d_gene: TRBD2; v_gene: TRBV19; j_gene: TRBJ2-7; abundance: NA; CDR3nt: TGTGCCAGTAGTCTAATAGGCGGGAGGGCCCTCTACGAGCAGTACTTC; CDR3aa: CASSLIGGRALYEQYF
d_gene: TRBD1; v_gene: TRBV2; j_gene: TRBJ2-5; abundance: many; CDR3nt: TGTGCCACCCAGGACAGGGTGCAGACCCAGTACTTC; CDR3aa: CATQDRVQTQYF
d_gene: NA; v_gene: TRBV7-9; j_gene: TRBJ1-5; abundance: many; CDR3nt: TGTGCCAGCAGCCTATACAACACGAATCAGCCCCAGCATTTT; CDR3aa: CASSLYNTNQPQHF
d_gene: NA; v_gene: TRBV2; j_gene: TRBJ2-7; abundance: many; CDR3nt: TGTGCCAGCAGAAACTACGAGCAGTACTTC; CDR3aa: CASRNYEQYF
d_gene: TRBD1; v_gene: TRBV12-3/TRBV12-4; j_gene: TRBJ2-7; abundance: many; CDR3nt: TGTGCCAGCAGTCATCCGAGACAGGGAGCCTACGAGCAGTACTTC; CDR3aa: CASSHPRQGAYEQYF
d_gene: TRBD1; v_gene: TRBV9; j_gene: TRBJ2-5; abundance: NA; CDR3nt: TGTGCCAGCAGCGTGACAGGGGGCCGGGAGACCCAGTACTTC; CDR3aa: CASSVTGGRETQYF
d_gene: TRBD1; v_gene: TRBV27; j_gene: TRBJ1-3; abundance: many; CDR3nt: TGTGCCAGCAGGACAGGGCGGTTTGGAAACACCATATATTTT; CDR3aa: CASRTGRFGNTIYF
d_gene: TRBD2; v_gene: TRBV27; j_gene: TRBJ2-7; abundance: few; CDR3nt: TGTGCCAGCAGGCGACTAGCGGGTTCCTACGAGCAGTACTTC; CDR3aa: CASRRLAGSYEQYF
d_gene: TRBD2; v_gene: TRBV7-8; j_gene: TRBJ2-3; abundance: NA; CDR3nt: TGTGCCAGCAGCCCTAGTTTTAGCGGGAGGGCCGATACGCAGTATTTT; CDR3aa: CASSPSFSGRADTQYF
d_gene: NA; v_gene: TRBV2; j_gene: TRBJ2-2; abundance: many; CDR3nt: TGTGCCAGCAGTGCGGAACACTTCAACACCGGGGAGCTGTTTTTT; CDR3aa: CASSAEHFNTGELFF
d_gene: NA; v_gene: TRBV11-1; j_gene: TRBJ2-2; abundance: many; CDR3nt: TGTGCCAGCAGCCCCGGGACTGACACCGGGGAGCTGTTTTTT; CDR3aa: CASSPGTDTGELFF
d_gene: NA; v_gene: TRBV6-1; j_gene: TRBJ1-3; abundance: few; CDR3nt: TGTGCCAGCAGCAGCAGCCTCTCTGGAAACACCATATATTTT; CDR3aa: CASSSSLSGNTIYF
d_gene: NA; v_gene: TRBV19; j_gene: TRBJ2-2; abundance: NA; CDR3nt: TGTGCCAGCCACCTTCAGGGCCACGGGGAGCTGTTTTTT; CDR3aa: CASHLQGHGELFF
d_gene: TRBD1; v_gene: TRBV5-1; j_gene: TRBJ2-5; abundance: many; CDR3nt: TGCGCCAGCAGCGATGGGTGGACAGGGGGGTCGGAGACCCAGTACTTC; CDR3aa: CASSDGWTGGSETQYF
d_gene: TRBD1; v_gene: TRBV27; j_gene: TRBJ2-7; abundance: many; CDR3nt: TGTGCCAGCAGTTCCTATTGGGACAGGCCCTACGAGCAGTACTTC; CDR3aa: CASSSYWDRPYEQYF
d_gene: TRBD2; v_gene: TRBV6-2/TRBV6-3; j_gene: TRBJ2-1; abundance: many; CDR3nt: TGTGCCAGCAGTTTGCTTAAGGGACTACTGAATGAGCAGTTCTTC; CDR3aa: CASSLLKGLLNEQFF
d_gene: NA; v_gene: TRBV5-1; j_gene: TRBJ1-1; abundance: few; CDR3nt: TGCGCCAGCAGCTACACCGACCCCGCGAGGACTGAAGCTTTCTTT; CDR3aa: CASSYTDPARTEAFF
d_gene: NA; v_gene: TRBV5-1; j_gene: TRBJ2-3; abundance: few; CDR3nt: TGCGCCAGCAGCCAATCGGACAGAACATTCACAGATACGCAGTATTTT; CDR3aa: CASSQSDRTFTDTQYF
d_gene: TRBD2; v_gene: TRBV5-1; j_gene: TRBJ2-3; abundance: NA; CDR3nt: TGCGCCAGCAGCCTCGCCGGACTAGTCATCGGGGATACGCAGTATTTT; CDR3aa: CASSLAGLVIGDTQYF
d_gene: NA; v_gene: TRBV29-1; j_gene: TRBJ2-1; abundance: few; CDR3nt: TGCAGCGTGGAAGTTACTATAGCCTACAATGAGCAGTTCTTC; CDR3aa: CSVEVTIAYNEQFF
d_gene: NA; v_gene: TRBV11-2; j_gene: TRBJ2-7; abundance: NA; CDR3nt: TGTGCCAGCAGCTTAGCGGCAGGAACCTACGAGCAGTACTTC; CDR3aa: CASSLAAGTYEQYF
d_gene: NA; v_gene: TRBV19; j_gene: TRBJ2-3; abundance: NA; CDR3nt: TGTGCCAGTACACAAAGCCGTGAGGCAGATACGCAGTATTTT; CDR3aa: CASTQSREADTQYF
d_gene: NA; v_gene: TRBV28; j_gene: TRBJ1-4; abundance: few; CDR3nt: TGTGCCAGCAGTGAACAGTCGGAAAAACTGTTTTTT; CDR3aa: CASSEQSEKLFF
d_gene: NA; v_gene: TRBV3-1; j_gene: TRBJ1-3; abundance: few; CDR3nt: TGTGCCAGCAGCCCAGAGGACGGGGGAAACACCATATATTTT; CDR3aa: CASSPEDGGNTIYF
d_gene: NA; v_gene: TRBV13; j_gene: TRBJ2-3; abundance: NA; CDR3nt: TGTGCCAGCAGCTTAGGATCTTTAGCGCGAGGAGATACGCAGTATTTT; CDR3aa: CASSLGSLARGDTQYF
d_gene: TRBD1; v_gene: TRBV5-8; j_gene: TRBJ2-2; abundance: many; CDR3nt: TGTGCCAGCAGCTTAAGGACAGGGTACACCGGGGAGCTGTTTTTT; CDR3aa: CASSLRTGYTGELFF
d_gene: TRBD1; v_gene: TRBV12-3/TRBV12-4; j_gene: TRBJ2-6; abundance: NA; CDR3nt: TGTGCCAGCAGTTTGGAGGACAGGGGAGGGACCCCTGGGGCCAACGTCCTGACTTTC; CDR3aa: CASSLEDRGGTPGANVLTF
d_gene: TRBD2; v_gene: TRBV9; j_gene: TRBJ2-7; abundance: NA; CDR3nt: TGTGCCAGCAGTCGTCGGACTAGCGGGAGAGAGGAGCAGTACTTC; CDR3aa: CASSRRTSGREEQYF
d_gene: TRBD1; v_gene: TRBV28; j_gene: TRBJ1-5; abundance: NA; CDR3nt: TGTGCCAGCAGTTTGTCCCGGACAGGGTTCCATATTCGCAATCAGCCCCAGCATTTT; CDR3aa: CASSLSRTGFHIRNQPQHF
d_gene: TRBD1; v_gene: TRBV5-6; j_gene: TRBJ1-1; abundance: NA; CDR3nt: TGTGCCAGCAGCTTGGGACAGGGGACGGGTGAAGCTTTCTTT; CDR3aa: CASSLGQGTGEAFF
d_gene: NA; v_gene: TRBV24-1; j_gene: TRBJ2-1; abundance: NA; CDR3nt: TGTGCCACCACCAATGGGGGAGTAGGCGATGAGCAGTTCTTC; CDR3aa: CATTNGGVGDEQFF
d_gene: NA; v_gene: TRBV20-1; j_gene: TRBJ2-3; abundance: many; CDR3nt: TGCAGTGCTCCACTCTTAGGGGGTGACACAGATACGCAGTATTTT; CDR3aa: CSAPLLGGDTDTQYF
d_gene: NA; v_gene: TRBV5-1; j_gene: TRBJ1-3; abundance: many; CDR3nt: TGCGCCAGCAGCTTGGTTGCGGATCCTGGAAACACCATATATTTT; CDR3aa: CASSLVADPGNTIYF
d_gene: NA; v_gene: TRBV19; j_gene: TRBJ2-3; abundance: few; CDR3nt: TGTGCCAGTAGCTTGACACCAACAGATACGCAGTATTTT; CDR3aa: CASSLTPTDTQYF
d_gene: TRBD2; v_gene: TRBV18; j_gene: TRBJ2-3; abundance: NA; CDR3nt: TGTGCCAGCTCACCACTTGGGACTAGAACAGATACGCAGTATTTT; CDR3aa: CASSPLGTRTDTQYF